These T cell receptor beta chains were read from a single sample in a study of blood T cell repertoires in COVID-19. TCRdb's copy holds only in-frame clones and misses some; the assay was immunoSEQ multiplex PCR. The repertoire consists of about 94,000 clones, with about four fifths occurring once and the leading ten covering 15% to 20%. Sequencing was done on a sample of peripheral blood. The receptor set was obtained from a human donor in a cohort sampled during active COVID-19. Each CDR3 is given with its conserved first and last residue. The D gene is left open where the match is weak. Size is omitted from some rows. Given values are once, few, many or a class for expanded clones.

15,NA,TRBV5-6,TRBJ2-5,NA,CASSLALGRQETQYF,TGTGCCAGCAGCTTGGCCCTAGGTAGACAAGAGACCCAGTACTTC
15,NA,TRBV27,TRBJ2-7,TRBD2,CASSLALAGSYEQYF,TGTGCCAGCAGTTTAGCCCTAGCGGGATCCTACGAGCAGTACTTC
14,NA,TRBV6-5,TRBJ2-7,TRBD2,CASTGTRSSYEQYF,TGTGCCAGCACAGGGACTAGGAGCTCCTACGAGCAGTACTTC
16,once,TRBV28,TRBJ2-3,TRBD1,CASSFPGTVSTDTQYF,TGTGCCAGCAGTTTCCCCGGGACAGTCAGCACAGATACGCAGTATTTT
13,NA,TRBV19,TRBJ2-4,TRBD2,CASSMGLMDIQYF,TGTGCCAGTAGTATGGGACTAATGGACATTCAGTACTTC
16,NA,TRBV18,TRBJ2-2,TRBD1,CASSPLGQGNGGELFF,TGTGCCAGCTCACCGTTAGGACAGGGGAACGGCGGGGAGCTGTTTTTT
13,NA,TRBV5-4,TRBJ2-7,NA,CASSQDRIGEQYF,TGTGCCAGCAGCCAGGACAGAATTGGCGAGCAGTACTTC
13,NA,TRBV11-2,TRBJ2-1,NA,CASRSTSSNEQFF,TGTGCCAGCAGGTCTACTAGTTCCAATGAGCAGTTCTTC
12,NA,TRBV12-3/TRBV12-4,TRBJ1-1,NA,CASSFPGTEAFF,TGTGCCAGCAGTTTCCCGGGCACTGAAGCTTTCTTT
15,once,TRBV29-1,TRBJ2-7,TRBD1,CSVEISDRDSYEQYF,TGCAGCGTTGAAATAAGTGACAGGGACTCCTACGAGCAGTACTTC
17,NA,TRBV14,TRBJ2-2,TRBD2,CASSQAPSGSIGGELFF,TGTGCCAGCAGCCAAGCCCCTAGCGGGAGCATTGGCGGGGAGCTGTTTTTT
11,once,TRBV30,TRBJ1-2,NA,CAWSVRSGYTF,TGTGCCTGGAGTGTACGAAGCGGCTACACCTTC
16,NA,TRBV24-1,TRBJ2-3,TRBD2,CATSDTGLAPPDTQYF,TGTGCCACCAGTGACACGGGACTAGCTCCCCCAGATACGCAGTATTTT
15,few,TRBV11-2,TRBJ2-7,TRBD2,CASSLGPSGGYEQYF,TGTGCCAGCAGCTTAGGCCCTAGCGGGGGTTACGAGCAGTACTTC
13,once,TRBV10-2,TRBJ2-7,TRBD1,CASGDRGKYEQYF,TGCGCCAGCGGCGACAGGGGGAAATACGAGCAGTACTTC
18,NA,TRBV18,TRBJ2-6,NA,CASSPTQGLGSGANVLTF,TGTGCCAGCTCACCAACCCAGGGTCTGGGGTCTGGGGCCAACGTCCTGACTTTC
14,NA,TRBV3-1/TRBV3-2,TRBJ2-7,TRBD2,CASSQYTSGYEQYF,TGTGCCAGCAGCCAGTACACTAGCGGCTACGAGCAGTACTTC
15,NA,TRBV7-6,TRBJ2-7,NA,CASSQVEGSSYEQYF,TGTGCCAGCAGCCAAGTGGAGGGGAGCTCCTACGAGCAGTACTTC
13,few,TRBV30,TRBJ2-5,TRBD1,CAWSDRGQETQYF,TGTGCCTGGAGTGACAGGGGACAAGAGACCCAGTACTTC
14,once,TRBV3-1/TRBV3-2,TRBJ2-7,NA,CAAGRTPREGEQYF,TGTGCCGCGGGAAGGACTCCGCGAGAGGGCGAGCAGTACTTC
16,NA,TRBV11-2,TRBJ2-7,TRBD1,CASSSHDRGRTSEQYF,TGTGCCAGCAGCTCTCACGACAGGGGAAGAACTAGCGAGCAGTACTTC
15,once,TRBV5-5,TRBJ2-7,NA,CASSPQTQISYEQYF,TGTGCCAGCAGCCCCCAGACTCAGATCTCCTACGAGCAGTACTTC
14,NA,TRBV5-1,TRBJ2-3,NA,CASSFGLSTDTQYF,TGCGCCAGCAGCTTCGGACTTAGCACAGATACGCAGTATTTT
13,few,TRBV2,TRBJ1-1,NA,CASSLLENTEAFF,TGTGCCAGCAGCCTCCTAGAGAACACTGAAGCTTTCTTT
14,NA,TRBV9,TRBJ1-6,NA,CASSAGWANSPLHF,TGTGCCAGCAGCGCGGGGTGGGCCAATTCACCCCTCCACTTT
14,NA,TRBV11-3,TRBJ2-6,NA,CASSPHSGANVLTF,TGTGCCAGCAGCCCCCACTCTGGGGCCAACGTCCTGACTTTC
15,NA,TRBV10-1,TRBJ2-6,TRBD1,CASSGTGPGANVLTF,TGCGCCAGCAGTGGGACAGGCCCTGGGGCCAACGTCCTGACTTTC
14,NA,TRBV27,TRBJ1-2,NA,CASTPSLRNYGYTF,TGTGCCAGCACCCCGTCGTTGAGGAACTATGGCTACACCTTC
19,NA,TRBV5-3,TRBJ2-1,TRBD2,CARSSHSISGSGTYNEQFF,TGTGCCAGAAGCTCGCATTCTATAAGCGGGAGTGGTACCTACAATGAGCAGTTCTTC
13,NA,TRBV6-5,TRBJ1-5,NA,CASSFGGNQPQHF,TGTGCCAGCAGTTTCGGGGGCAATCAGCCCCAGCATTTT
13,NA,TRBV6-5,TRBJ1-2,TRBD1,CASSLTGADGYTF,TGTGCCAGCAGTTTAACAGGGGCTGATGGCTACACCTTC
15,NA,TRBV4-1,TRBJ1-6,NA,CASSQDPGINSPLHF,TGCGCCAGCAGCCAAGATCCTGGCATTAATTCACCCCTCCACTTT
13,NA,TRBV10-3,TRBJ2-5,TRBD1,CAISERGPETQYF,TGTGCCATCAGTGAGAGGGGGCCAGAGACCCAGTACTTC
12,NA,TRBV2,TRBJ1-2,TRBD1,CAKTGGNYGYTF,TGTGCCAAAACAGGGGGGAACTATGGCTACACCTTC
16,NA,TRBV7-2,TRBJ1-2,NA,CASSLAEIGRNYGYTF,TGTGCCAGCAGCTTAGCAGAGATTGGGCGTAACTATGGCTACACCTTC
13,NA,TRBV2,TRBJ2-7,NA,CASSLPFSYEQYF,TGTGCCAGCAGTCTCCCCTTTTCCTACGAGCAGTACTTC
14,NA,TRBV28,TRBJ2-7,NA,CASRTRGYDYEQYF,TGTGCCAGCAGGACCAGAGGCTACGACTACGAGCAGTACTTC
15,few,TRBV5-8,TRBJ1-5,TRBD1,CASSDGRGSNQPQHF,TGTGCCAGCAGCGATGGCAGGGGGAGCAATCAGCCCCAGCATTTT
14,few,TRBV5-1,TRBJ2-7,NA,CASSSSGELYEQYF,TGCGCCAGCAGCTCATCGGGAGAACTCTACGAGCAGTACTTC
16,NA,TRBV3-1/TRBV3-2,TRBJ1-4,NA,CASSQGSGQGYEKLFF,TGTGCCAGCAGCCAAGGATCGGGCCAGGGGTATGAAAAACTGTTTTTT
12,NA,TRBV13,TRBJ1-1,TRBD1,CASSLQGESAFF,TGTGCCAGCAGCTTACAGGGGGAGTCGGCTTTCTTT
12,once,TRBV6-1,TRBJ1-4,NA,CASSENREKLFF,TGTGCCAGCAGTGAAAATCGGGAAAAACTGTTTTTT
14,NA,TRBV19,TRBJ1-3,NA,CASTKGGSGNTIYF,TGTGCCAGTACCAAAGGGGGCTCTGGAAACACCATATATTTT
16,NA,TRBV24-1,TRBJ2-2,TRBD1,CATSDPGQGGTGELFF,TGTGCCACCAGTGACCCCGGACAGGGGGGCACCGGGGAGCTGTTTTTT
12,once,TRBV6-5,TRBJ1-2,NA,CASSLGPYGYTF,TGTGCCAGCAGCTTGGGCCCGTATGGCTACACCTTC
14,NA,TRBV28,TRBJ2-2,TRBD2,CASRGLGNTGELFF,TGTGCCAGCAGGGGACTAGGGAACACCGGGGAGCTGTTTTTT
12,NA,TRBV28,TRBJ1-5,NA,CASSLPGQPQHF,TGTGCCAGCAGTCTTCCGGGTCAGCCCCAGCATTTT
15,once,TRBV6-5,TRBJ2-1,TRBD2,CASRGSSGRWNEQFF,TGTGCCAGCAGGGGATCTAGCGGGAGATGGAATGAGCAGTTCTTC